This entry concerns a single TCR beta chain. No antigen is known for it. One junction end disagrees with the germline gene, perhaps due to a read error. RNA was extracted from bulk unsorted tissue and checked for quality with a NanoDrop ND-1000 and an Agilent 2100. Distant non-tumor tissue taken more than 3 cm from the tumor edge was used as the normal lung sample. Newly diagnosed lung cancer patients without prior chemotherapy who had been admitted for thoracic surgery in China between August and November 2014 were enrolled as donors. Anyone who had undergone radiotherapy or chemotherapy before, or who had another cancer at the same time, was left out of the study. Pieces of surgical tissue measuring about 1-2.2 cm3 were kept in RNAlater solution and stored at -80 degrees C until use. This sample stems from a study of tumor and adjacent non-tumor tissue in lung cancer (dated by TCRdb to 2016 to 2019). Turning to the overall study: By cancer type, the cohort comprised 12 adenocarcinoma patients, a couple of squamous cell carcinoma patients and 1 small cell lung cancer patient. Ages among the approximately 15 patients ranged from about 31 to 85 years, there were approximately 10 men and 5 women, and disease was at TNM stage I to III. Sequencing produced around 130,000,000 productive TCRbeta reads in total, an average of about 4.17 million reads per sample. The study compared bulk TCRbeta repertoires from lung tumor tissue and matched distant non-tumor lung tissue of roughly 15 lung cancer patients. Over 25 paired specimens, one tumor and one normal lung sample per patient, were profiled by TCRbeta CDR3 sequencing.

Library method: multiplex PCR. TCRdb names Illumina HiSeq 2500 as the instrument used. Following protocols modified from ARM-PCR, the researchers constructed TCRbeta libraries through three rounds of nested PCR with primers (Table S4). Before sequencing, PCR products in the 200-500 bp range were cut out of the gel and cleaned up using the QIAquick gel extraction kit. The study's own analysis went as follows. Reads were cleaned using Trimmomatic, were merged into complete CDR3 sequences using FLASH, and were assigned to V(D)J germline segments using MiTCR. Clonal diversity was computed as the inverse Simpson's index with VDJtools. In-frame sequences without a premature stop codon were defined as productive reads. The public sequencing data were trimmed at Q25 with fastp and processed into clonotypes with MiXCR by TCRdb, which kept only in-frame beta chains. Each entry merges the rows of one CDR3 protein and shows their most common DNA and genes. These V and J calls are TCRdb output, not the study's own analysis. Counted in this sample were tens of thousands of distinct CDR3 sequences; around three quarters of them appeared once. The ten largest clonotypes hold 45% of the sample.

What the authors observed across the whole study: The cohort had only 15 or so patients, and the authors noted that larger samples and more detailed clinical data are needed. Significantly higher TCR diversity (inverse Simpson) was observed in tumor tissue than in normal lung tissue (around 450 vs 150, P = 0.0075, Mann-Whitney U test). Neither the sequencing platform nor unique molecular identifiers are named or mentioned anywhere in the methods. Because peripheral blood was not sequenced, the blood TCRbeta repertoires of the lung cancer patients in the study went unexamined. Younger patients had significantly higher TCR diversity, and higher tumor TCR diversity was associated with shorter overall and disease-free survival. A significantly larger cumulative share of the repertoire was made up by the top 100 clones in normal lung than in tumor tissue.

The cysteine opens and the phenylalanine closes a CDR3 of 13 amino acids. Only the CDR3 DNA stays, 39 bases, in frame from base 1. The germline V gene provides CDR1 SGHNT and CDR2 YENEEA. The TCR comes from a man aged 55 to 70 with non-small cell lung cancer. This receptor chain uses TRBV11-3 and TRBJ2-2; 7 of the junction bases match TRBD2. Sequenced input: distant non-tumor lung tissue. The DNA sequence follows: TGTCCCAGCGGCCTACGGGGGGTCGGTGAGCTGTTTTTT. Protein translation: CPSGLRGVGELFF.